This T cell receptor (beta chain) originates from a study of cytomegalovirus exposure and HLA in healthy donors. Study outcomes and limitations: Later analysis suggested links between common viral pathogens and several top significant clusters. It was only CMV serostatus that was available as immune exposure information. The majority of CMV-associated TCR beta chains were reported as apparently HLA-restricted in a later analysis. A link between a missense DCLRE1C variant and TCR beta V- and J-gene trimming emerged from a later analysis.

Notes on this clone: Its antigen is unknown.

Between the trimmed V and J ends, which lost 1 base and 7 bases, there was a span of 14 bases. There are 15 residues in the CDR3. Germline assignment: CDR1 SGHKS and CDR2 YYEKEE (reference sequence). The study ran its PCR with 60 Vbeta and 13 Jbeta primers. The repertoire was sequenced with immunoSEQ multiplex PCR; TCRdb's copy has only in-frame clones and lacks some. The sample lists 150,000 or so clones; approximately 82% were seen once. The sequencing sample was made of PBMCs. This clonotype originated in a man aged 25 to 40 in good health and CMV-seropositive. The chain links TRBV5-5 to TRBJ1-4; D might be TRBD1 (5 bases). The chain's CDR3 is CASSLFSGNSEKLFF. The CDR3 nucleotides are TGTGCCAGCAGCTTGTTTTCAGGGAATAGTGAAAAACTGTTTTTT.